The 8 T cell receptor beta chains below come from one sample, sequenced in a study of beta chain features in type 1 diabetes. Investigators reverse transcribed all isolated RNA, so they sequenced expressed TCRB transcripts. The repertoire was sequenced with immunoSEQ multiplex PCR; TCRdb's copy has only in-frame clones and lacks some. The table lists around 430,000 clones, over 25% of them singletons. The sample consisted of naive CD4+ T cells from blood. These TCRs come from a man aged 18 to 30 in good health.

The chain joins TRBV5-1 to TRBJ2-5; D tentatively reads TRBD1 or TRBD2 (5 bases each). Germline V CDR1 and CDR2: SGHRS, YFSETQ. The CDR3 totals 14 residues. V was shortened by 4 bases and J by 5 bases, with 15 bases between the two germline ends. The CDR3 loop reads CASSARGSGETQYF. CDR3 coding DNA: TGCGCCAGCAGCGCCCGGGGCTCTGGGGAGACCCAGTACTTC.

The table lists this clone with a few counts. V usage is TRBV30 and J usage is TRBJ1-4; possible D gene TRBD1, 5 bases. Trimming left V 2 bases short and J 3 bases short, with 10 bases between. CDR1 and CDR2 (germline): GTSNPN, SVGIG (reference sequence). The CDR3 contains 14 residues. CDR3 loop: CAWSKGIANEKLFF. The CDR3 DNA reads as TGTGCCTGGAGTAAGGGGATAGCTAATGAAAAACTGTTTTTT.

This clone was seen a handful of times. The chain has TRBV9 and TRBJ2-3, with 8 nucleotides matching TRBD1. V lost 0 bases to trimming and J lost 5 bases; unmatched junction nucleotides: 8. The V gene's germline CDR1 is SGDLS and CDR2 YYNGEE. This CDR3 is built from 16 residues. The CDR3 DNA sequence: TGTGCCAGCAGCGTAGGGAGGACAGGGTCGGTAGATACGCAGTATTTT. Its protein is CASSVGRTGSVDTQYF.

Concerning this clone: Other DNA sequences in this sample translate to the same CDR3. J is TRBJ2-7 and V is TRBV18, with TRBD2 matching 13 bases. V was clipped by 3 bases and J by 4 bases; unmatched bases: 3. The CDR3 loop spans 15 amino acids. From germline, CDR1 is KGHSH and CDR2 LQKENI. For the CDR3, the DNA is TGTGCCAGCTCACCTCGGACTAGCGGGAGTTACGAGCAGTACTTC. This codes for CASSPRTSGSYEQYF.

This clone has a handful of counts. The rearrangement uses TRBV4-2 and TRBJ2-7, with 13 positions matching TRBD2. The CDR3 runs to 15 residues. V dropped 3 bases and J dropped 2; count of bases not matched to a gene: 1. Germline V gene data show CDR1 as LGHNA and CDR2 as YNFKEQ. CDR3 loop: CASSHTSGRAYEQYF. CDR3 coding DNA: TGTGCCAGCAGCCACACTAGCGGGAGGGCCTACGAGCAGTACTTC.

This clone came up a few times. The chain carries TRBV9 and TRBJ2-2; D remains unclear. There are 16 residues in the CDR3. Trimming left V 0 bases short and J 5 bases short, with 14 bases between. In germline, CDR1 is SGDLS, CDR2 YYNGEE. The CDR3 nucleotides read TGTGCCAGCAGCGTAGAGTGGGTCCCATCGACCGGGGAGCTGTTTTTT. The encoded protein is CASSVEWVPSTGELFF.

The rearrangement joins TRBV27 to TRBJ2-6; TRBD1 matches at 8 bases. CDR3 size: 17 residues. Trimming at V came to 10 bases and at J to 0 bases, leaving 11 bases not matched to a gene. Germline V lookup: CDR1 MNHEY, CDR2 SMNVEV (reference sequence). CDR3 residues: CATSTGAGSSGANVLTF. CDR3 sequence (DNA): TGTGCCACCTCGACAGGGGCGGGAAGCTCTGGGGCCAACGTCCTGACTTTC.

The CDR3 sequence is CASSQAGGRAKNIQYF. The CDR3 DNA reads as TGTGCCAGCAGCCAAGCCGGCGGGAGGGCCAAAAACATTCAGTACTTC. This chain uses TRBV14 with TRBJ2-4, with TRBD2 identical over 8 bases. The CDR3 spans 16 residues. The V gene end was trimmed by 1 base and the J gene end by 1 base; junction bases not matched to a gene: 3. CDR1 and CDR2 (germline): SGHDN, FVKESK.